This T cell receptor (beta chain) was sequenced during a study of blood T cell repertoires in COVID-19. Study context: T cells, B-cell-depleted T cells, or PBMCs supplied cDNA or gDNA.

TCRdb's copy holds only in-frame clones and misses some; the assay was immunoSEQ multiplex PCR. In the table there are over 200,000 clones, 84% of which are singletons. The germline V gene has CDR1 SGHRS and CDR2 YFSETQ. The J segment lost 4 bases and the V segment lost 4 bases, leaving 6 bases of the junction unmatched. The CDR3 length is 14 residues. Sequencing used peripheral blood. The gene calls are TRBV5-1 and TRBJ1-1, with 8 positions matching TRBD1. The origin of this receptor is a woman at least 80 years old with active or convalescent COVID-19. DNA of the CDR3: TGCGCCAGCAGCGTCGGACAGGGAGGCACTGAAGCTTTCTTT. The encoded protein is CASSVGQGGTEAFF.